These 14 T cell receptor beta chains originate from one sample sequenced in a study of neurological immune-mediated disorders. TCRdb reanalysed the 5' RACE reads using MiXCR and keeps one entry per CDR3 protein. The table lists roughly 19,000 distinct CDR3 sequences, around 7.6% of them singletons. Input material: CD8+ T cells from blood. The receptors come from a woman under 40 with HTLV-1-associated myelopathy (HAM/TSP).

Many counts were recorded for this clonotype. CDR3: CASSGQGHAFF. The CDR3 DNA sequence: TGTGCCAGCAGTGGGCAGGGGCATGCTTTCTTT. The chain joins TRBV7-9 to TRBJ1-1; D perhaps matches TRBD1 (6 bases). The CDR3 extends over 11 amino acids. Germline V gene data show CDR1 as SEHNR and CDR2 as FQNEAQ (reference sequence). V lost 6 bases to trimming and J lost 11 bases, with 13 bases between them.

This clonotype was observed many times. This sequence joins TRBV20-1 and TRBJ1-1; tentative D call: TRBD1 (6 bases). Germline values: CDR1 DFQATT, CDR2 SNEGSKA (reference sequence). The CDR3 contains 15 residues. The V gene lost 0 bases and the J gene lost 7 bases, with 18 bases spanning the gap. This CDR3 reads CSARDKGRGTHEAFF. DNA for the CDR3: TGCAGTGCTAGAGATAAGGGCAGGGGTACGCATGAAGCTTTCTTT.

Details on this clonotype: This may be a read error: a much more frequent sequence differs by one nucleotide. The chain uses TRBV2 and TRBJ2-7, with TRBD1 as a possible D gene (7 bases). This CDR3 has 15 amino acids. Germline-derived CDR1 and CDR2 are SNHLY and FYNNEI. V was trimmed by 7 bases and J by 7 bases, leaving 23 bases between them. This CDR3 is CASKAAGGLSGEQYF. CDR3 nucleotides: TGTGCCAGCAAGGCGGCAGGGGGTCTTAGCGGAGAGCAGTACTTC.

In this sample, this clonotype turned up many times. The chain combines TRBV7-9 with TRBJ2-1, with D maybe TRBD2 (6 bases). Trimming pared 1 base from V and 6 bases from J, leaving 7 bases between. Germline CDR1 reads SEHNR; CDR2 reads FQNEAQ (reference sequence). The CDR3 spans 13 residues. Here the CDR3 DNA reads TGTGCCAGCAGCTTAGATAGCGGCAATGAGCAGTTCTTC. Protein product: CASSLDSGNEQFF. Variable domain in full (rest from reference TRBV7-9 and TRBJ2-1): DTGVSQNPRHKITKRGQNVTFRCDPISEHNRLYWYRQTLGQGPEFLTYFQNEAQLEKSRLLSDRFSAERPKGSFSTLEIQRTEQGDSAMYLCASSLDSGNEQFFGPGTRLTVL.

This clonotype was recorded many times. The rearrangement links TRBV7-9 to TRBJ1-3, with no clear D. CDR1 is SEHNR and CDR2 is FQNEAQ in the germline V gene (reference sequence). Trimming stripped 1 base from V and 0 bases from J, with 10 bases between. CDR3 size: 16 residues. DNA for the CDR3: TGTGCCAGCAGCTTAGAACAGCCGCGCTCTGGAAACACCATATATTTT. This translates into CASSLEQPRSGNTIYF.

This clonotype appeared many times. The chain recombines TRBV20-1 with TRBJ2-1, with D maybe TRBD1 (6 bases). Between the trimmed V and J ends, which lost 5 bases and 3 bases, there was a span of 14 bases. CDR3 length: 14 residues. Germline V gene data show CDR1 as DFQATT and CDR2 as SNEGSKA (reference sequence). The DNA for the CDR3 is TGCAGTGCTCTGGACAGCGAGATCTACAATGAGCAGTTCTTC. Its protein is CSALDSEIYNEQFF.

This clonotype was counted many times. The V call is TRBV10-3, the J call TRBJ1-5; D perhaps matches TRBD1 (6 bases). Trimming cost V 0 bases and J 1 base, with 22 bases left between them. CDR1 and CDR2 (germline): ENHRY, SYGVKD. This CDR3 has 20 amino acids. Here the CDR3 DNA reads TGTGCCATCAGTGAGTCGCGATCAAGAGGGACACCGGGAAGCAATCAGCCCCAGCATTTT. This sequence encodes CAISESRSRGTPGSNQPQHF.

There are many counts of this clonotype. The chain combines TRBV2 with TRBJ2-1, with TRBD2 as a possible D gene (6 bases). Trimming pared 5 bases from V and 9 bases from J, leaving 11 bases between. The V gene's germline CDR1 is SNHLY and CDR2 FYNNEI. CDR3 size: 12 residues. This CDR3 reads CASSPGVTEQFF. The DNA of the CDR3 is TGTGCCAGCAGTCCGGGGGTAACTGAGCAGTTCTTC.

Many counts were recorded for this clonotype. V usage is TRBV6-4 and J usage is TRBJ1-1, with a tentative D call TRBD1 (5 bases). V was trimmed by 6 bases and J by 5 bases, leaving 13 bases between them. The CDR3 has 13 residues. CDR1 is MRHNA and CDR2 is SNTAGT in the germline V gene. The chain's CDR3 is CASRLRENTEAFF. The CDR3 DNA sequence: TGTGCCAGCAGACTCAGGGAAAATACTGAAGCTTTCTTT.

This clonotype was recorded at least ten times. The chain carries TRBV15 and TRBJ1-3; 9 positions match TRBD1. CDR1 and CDR2 from the germline V gene are LNHNV and YYDKDF (reference sequence). CDR3 length: 18 amino acids. After removal of 2 bases from V and 0 bases from J, the junction contained 8 bases not matched to a gene. The CDR3 protein is CATSRTLTGGSSGNTIYF. CDR3 DNA: TGTGCCACCAGCAGAACTCTGACAGGGGGGAGCTCTGGAAACACCATATATTTT.

This clonotype was counted at least ten times. The rearrangement joins TRBV20-1 to TRBJ1-1; D remains unclear. CDR3 length equals 13 residues. V lost 3 bases to trimming and J lost 0 bases, with 8 bases between them. Germline-derived CDR1 and CDR2 are DFQATT and SNEGSKA (reference sequence). For the CDR3, the DNA is TGCAGTGCTAGCCAGATTTTGAACACTGAAGCTTTCTTT. This encodes CSASQILNTEAFF.

This clonotype appeared a few times. J is TRBJ2-3 and V is TRBV5-1, with TRBD1 matching 9 bases. Unmatched junction bases numbered 7, after V lost 7 bases and J lost 4 bases. This CDR3 is 14 amino acids long. CDR1 and CDR2 (germline): SGHRS, YFSETQ. CDR3 amino acids: CASGGTGYADTQYF. The CDR3 bases are TGCGCCAGCGGCGGGACAGGGTACGCAGATACGCAGTATTTT.

There are many counts of this clonotype. The CDR3 loop reads CSARDLGSPVYEQYF. The CDR3 DNA follows: TGCAGTGCTAGAGATTTGGGGTCGCCAGTCTACGAGCAGTACTTC. The rearrangement joins TRBV20-1 to TRBJ2-7, with D uncertain. This CDR3 is built from 15 residues. CDR1 and CDR2 from the germline V gene are DFQATT and SNEGSKA (reference sequence). The V gene lost 0 bases and the J gene lost 3 bases, with 15 bases spanning the gap.

This clonotype was counted at least ten times. This rearrangement joins TRBV28 to TRBJ1-5; D uncertain. Trimming removed 4 bases from V and 2 bases from J, with 9 bases in between. CDR3 length: 14 amino acids. Germline loops: CDR1 MDHEN, CDR2 SYDVKM. Here the CDR3 DNA reads TGTGCCAGCAGTTCCCGCGGTGGCAATCAGCCCCAGCATTTT. Translated, it gives CASSSRGGNQPQHF.